These 27 T cell receptor beta chains were sequenced from one sample in a study of blood T cells in healthy people across ages. With a J-beta primer mix and a sample-barcoded 5' primer, a second PCR ran about 6 to 11 cycles. MiXCR, run by TCRdb on the 5' RACE reads, gives a single entry per CDR3 protein. This table has 780,000 or so distinct CDR3 sequences, approximately 25% appearing once. This same sample was also part of a study on T cells of mothers and their children.

Source material: blood. The receptors originated from a boy between 10 and 17 years old in good health.

Notes on this clonotype: One end of the junction does not line up with germline, which may come from a read error. This rearrangement joins TRBV4-3 to TRBJ2-1; D is uncertain. CDR1 and CDR2 (germline): LGHNA, YSLEER. This CDR3 has 15 amino acids. CDR3 loop: CTSSQDRSGYNEQFF. The CDR3 bases are TGCACCAGCAGCCAAGATCGGTCCGGTTACAATGAGCAGTTCTTC.

The chain links TRBV20-1 to TRBJ2-5; 14 bases line up with TRBD2. The J call may be in error: the DNA end matches TRBJ2-7 better. Germline values: CDR1 DFQATT, CDR2 SNEGSKA (reference sequence). The CDR3 is 15 amino acids. The CDR3 bases are TGCAGTGCTAGACACGGGACTAGCGGGGGTTACGAGCAGTACTTC. Encoded protein: CSARHGTSGGYEQYF.

This clonotype has more than one count but fewer than ten. This rearrangement joins TRBV11-2 to TRBJ2-5, with 9 bases identical to TRBD2. The closer fit of TRBJ2-1 to the DNA end suggests the J call may be wrong. From germline, CDR1 is SGHAT and CDR2 FQNNGV. This CDR3 contains 14 residues. CDR3 loop: CASRIAGEYNEQFF. The DNA of the CDR3 is TGTGCCAGCAGAATAGCGGGAGAGTACAATGAGCAGTTCTTC.

The rearrangement links TRBV4-3 to TRBJ2-2; D ambiguous. The CDR3 length is 13 residues. Germline CDR1 LGHNA, CDR2 YSLEER. Trimming cost V 4 bases and J 7 bases, with 10 bases left between them. The CDR3 bases are TGCGCCAGCAGCCTTGTGGGATTCGGGGAGCTGTTTTTT. Protein: CASSLVGFGELFF.

The V and J genes are TRBV7-2 and TRBJ1-2; 7 bases map to TRBD1. Germline trimming cut 5 bases from V and 4 bases from J; bases unmatched to any gene: 16. The germline CDR1 and CDR2 sequences are SGHTA and FQGNSA. This CDR3 region has 17 residues. CDR3 amino acids: CASSDFSGTATFYGYTF. CDR3 coding DNA: TGTGCCAGCAGCGACTTCTCCGGGACAGCCACATTCTATGGCTACACCTTC.

The CDR3 sequence is CSASSDRGDYNEQFF. The CDR3 DNA follows: TGCAGTGCTAGTTCGGACAGGGGAGACTACAATGAGCAGTTCTTC. J is TRBJ2-1 and V is TRBV20-1, with TRBD1 matching 9 bases. With V trimmed by 3 bases and J by 3 bases, 6 bases remained unmatched. The CDR3 has 15 amino acids. The germline V gene has CDR1 DFQATT and CDR2 SNEGSKA (reference sequence).

V gene TRBV6-5 combines with J gene TRBJ1-6, with D perhaps TRBD1 (5 bases). The CDR3 has 15 amino acids. The germline gives CDR1 MNHEY, CDR2 SVGAGI. With 7 bases removed from V and 5 bases from J, the gap between germline ends came to 15 bases. The chain's CDR3 is CASTSRDGDNSPLHF. CDR3 coding DNA: TGTGCCAGCACCTCCCGGGACGGCGATAATTCACCCCTCCACTTT.

This rearrangement joins TRBV19 to TRBJ2-7; D gene uncertain. This CDR3 contains 13 residues. The germline CDR1 and CDR2 sequences are LNHDA and SQIVND (reference sequence). V was trimmed by 8 bases and J by 6 bases, leaving 17 bases between them. The CDR3 sequence: CASRGVSSLEQYF. CDR3 in DNA: TGTGCCAGTCGAGGCGTCAGTTCTCTCGAGCAGTACTTC.

As regards this clonotype: A read error may account for a junction end that differs from germline. The rearrangement uses TRBV5-6 and TRBJ2-5; 8 positions agree with TRBD1. CDR3 size: 16 residues. Germline V gene sequence: CDR1 SGHDT, CDR2 YYEEEE. This CDR3 is CASSSGTGGSVETQYF. The CDR3 region has the DNA TGCGCCAGCAGCTCGGGAACAGGGGGTTCTGTTGAGACCCAGTACTTC.

This clonotype was seen only a few times. The chain joins TRBV19 to TRBJ2-5, with D tentatively TRBD1 (6 bases). The CDR3 contains 14 residues. Germline V CDR1 and CDR2: LNHDA, SQIVND (reference sequence). V lost 3 bases and J lost 1, with 9 bases in between. This CDR3 reads CASSMDRRQETQYF. CDR3 bases: TGTGCCAGTAGTATGGACAGACGCCAAGAGACCCAGTACTTC.

The chain employs TRBV4-2 and TRBJ2-7, with TRBD1 matching over 9 bases. This CDR3 has 16 residues. V lost 3 bases to trimming and J lost 2 bases; unmatched junction nucleotides: 8. CDR1 is LGHNA and CDR2 is YNFKEQ in the germline V gene. This CDR3 is CASSQELGTGTYEQYF. The CDR3 DNA sequence: TGTGCCAGCAGCCAGGAACTCGGGACAGGGACCTACGAGCAGTACTTC.

The chain is built from TRBV20-1 and TRBJ1-2; possibly TRBD1 for D (5 bases). CDR1 DFQATT and CDR2 SNEGSKA come from the germline V gene (reference sequence). The V end was cut by 0 bases, the J end by 6 bases, with 17 bases between. There are 15 residues in the CDR3. In DNA, the CDR3 is TGCAGTGCTAGAGATCTGCGAGGGGTCCGCCATGGCTACACCTTC. Translating gives CSARDLRGVRHGYTF.

As regards this clonotype: A much larger clone differs by one base, so this may be a read error. The rearrangement links TRBV7-3 to TRBJ1-1, with D perhaps TRBD1 (6 bases). Germline V gene lookup returns CDR1 SGHTA and CDR2 FQGTGA. The CDR3 runs 13 residues. CDR3 sequence: CVSSLGARDAAFF. The CDR3 DNA is TGTGTCAGCAGCCTGGGGGCCCGGGACGCGGCTTTCTTT. Full variable domain (remainder filled in from reference TRBV7-3 and TRBJ1-1): GAGVSQTPSNKVTEKGKYVELRCDPISGHTALYWYRQSLGQGPEFLIYFQGTGAADDSGLPNDRFFAVRPEGSVSTLKIQRTERGDSAVYLCVSSLGARDAAFFGQGTRLTVV.

The chain uses TRBV11-2 and TRBJ2-5; 11 nucleotides agree with TRBD1. Losses at the gene ends were 5 bases for V and 2 bases for J; bases not matched to a gene: 19. This CDR3 has 20 residues. CDR1 is SGHAT, CDR2 FQNNGV, per germline. CDR3 nucleotide sequence: TGTGCCAGCAGCACCCGGACAGGGGGCGTATCCCGTAGTGGGCAAGAGACCCAGTACTTC. This translates into CASSTRTGGVSRSGQETQYF.

As for this clonotype: One junction end disagrees with the germline gene, perhaps due to a read error. The rearrangement joins TRBV3-1 to TRBJ1-1, with D possibly being TRBD1 (6 bases). The CDR3 loop spans 13 amino acids. Germline CDR1 LGHDT, CDR2 YNNKEL (reference sequence). For the CDR3, the DNA is TGTGCCAGCAGCCAAGCGGGGGGCACTGGAGCTTTCTTT. Protein sequence: CASSQAGGTGAFF.

The chain uses TRBV4-1 and TRBJ2-4; the D call may be TRBD1 or TRBD2 (5 bases each). The CDR3 is 17 residues long. Germline V gene sequence: CDR1 MGHRA, CDR2 YSYEKL. Trimming shortened V by 0 bases and J by 8 bases, and 20 bases separated the two germline ends. CDR3 coding DNA: TGCGCCAGCAGCCAAGATTCCGACACGGCCTTGGGGGACATTCAGTACTTC. This sequence encodes CASSQDSDTALGDIQYF.

The genes are TRBV20-1 and TRBJ2-7, with a possible D match to TRBD1 (5 bases). Per the germline V gene, CDR1 is DFQATT and CDR2 is SNEGSKA (reference sequence). The ends were cut back, 1 base at V and 2 bases at J, with 9 bases in the middle. The CDR3 runs to 13 residues. CDR3 region: CSARALGAYEQYF. The CDR3 nucleotides are TGCAGTGCTAGAGCCCTAGGGGCCTACGAGCAGTACTTC.

There are a few counts of this clonotype. The rearrangement uses TRBV3-1 and TRBJ2-7; D unresolved. CDR1 is LGHDT and CDR2 is YNNKEL in the germline V gene (reference sequence). The CDR3 has 15 residues. The ends were cut back, 5 bases at V and 0 bases at J, with 14 bases in the middle. CDR3 nucleotide sequence: TGTGCCAGCAGCATCCGACCCGGGTCCTCCTACGAGCAGTACTTC. Translation gives CASSIRPGSSYEQYF.

The V gene is TRBV5-1, the J gene TRBJ1-5, with 8 nucleotides matching TRBD1. This CDR3 has 15 residues. Trimming cost V 2 bases and J 6 bases; bases outside gene matches: 7. Germline V CDR1 and CDR2: SGHRS, YFSETQ. CDR3 residues: CASSFNGDRSQPQHF. The CDR3 DNA sequence: TGCGCCAGCAGCTTCAACGGGGACAGGTCTCAGCCCCAGCATTTT.

This clonotype was recorded only once. V and J are TRBV15 and TRBJ1-1; the D gene is possibly TRBD1 (5 bases). The CDR3 extends over 14 amino acids. Trimming cost V 3 bases and J 5 bases, with 13 bases left between them. Germline V lookup: CDR1 LNHNV, CDR2 YYDKDF (reference sequence). As DNA, the CDR3 is TGTGCCACCAGCAGCCGGGACGGGTTGACTGAAGCTTTCTTT. Protein product: CATSSRDGLTEAFF.

The CDR3 DNA sequence: TGTGCCAGCAGTTCCTTGTCCGTCTACACCTTC. Encoded protein: CASSSLSVYTF. The chain has TRBV12-3 or TRBV12-4 and TRBJ1-2, with D unclear. There are 11 residues in the CDR3. Trimming took off 4 bases at V and 10 bases at J, with 10 bases between the two ends.

There are a few counts of this clonotype. The J gene is TRBJ2-1, the V gene TRBV7-2; 7 bases are a match to TRBD1. Per germline, CDR1 SGHTA and CDR2 FQGNSA. CDR3 length: 15 amino acids. Trimming at V came to 4 bases and at J to 2 bases, leaving 5 bases not matched to a gene. The CDR3 is CASSSTGTAYNEQFF. CDR3 nucleotides: TGTGCCAGCAGCTCCACCGGGACAGCCTACAATGAGCAGTTCTTC.

The chain uses TRBV5-4 and TRBJ2-7, with 7 bases matching TRBD2. Germline V CDR1 and CDR2: SGHNT, YYREEE (reference sequence). The junction had 10 bases not matched to a gene; V was cut back by 3 bases and J by 1 base. The CDR3 totals 16 residues. CDR3 DNA: TGTGCCAGCAGCTCCAGGACTAGTCCGAGATCCTACGAGCAGTACTTC. Translation gives CASSSRTSPRSYEQYF.

This clonotype was seen more than once but under ten times. This rearrangement joins TRBV6-6 to TRBJ2-7; perhaps TRBD2 as D (5 bases). The CDR3 contains 14 residues. Deletions cut 5 bases from V and 4 bases from J, with 15 bases between. Per the germline V gene, CDR1 is MNHNY and CDR2 is SVGAGI (reference sequence). In DNA, the CDR3 is TGTGCCAGCAGTCCCCGGGAAGGCGCGTACGAGCAGTACTTC. It translates to CASSPREGAYEQYF.

This clonotype was detected only a few times. The chain joins TRBV27 to TRBJ1-4; D gene ambiguous. CDR1 and CDR2 from the germline V gene are MNHEY and SMNVEV (reference sequence). V lost 6 bases and J lost 4, with 6 bases in between. The CDR3 covers 12 residues. The CDR3 DNA is TGTGCCAGCAGGGTCCGTAATGAAAAACTGTTTTTT. Protein: CASRVRNEKLFF.

This clonotype was observed a few times. The rearrangement links TRBV7-2 to TRBJ1-6, with 7 bases lining up with TRBD1. Germline V lookup: CDR1 SGHTA, CDR2 FQGNSA. Germline trimming cut 5 bases from V and 7 bases from J; bases unmatched to any gene: 8. The CDR3 has 15 residues. CDR3: CASSREGAGNSPLHF. Here the CDR3 DNA reads TGTGCCAGCAGCCGTGAGGGGGCAGGCAATTCACCCCTCCACTTT.

This chain uses TRBV10-3 with TRBJ2-1; TRBD1 aligns across 9 bases. From germline, CDR1 is ENHRY and CDR2 SYGVKD. The CDR3 contains 18 residues. The V and J ends lost 5 bases and 5 bases, in that order; junction bases with no gene match: 16. The CDR3 reads CAISNGTGHNPPNNEQFF. Written as DNA, the CDR3 is TGTGCCATCAGTAACGGGACAGGGCATAATCCCCCTAACAATGAGCAGTTCTTC.